This T cell receptor beta chain comes out of a study of T cells in Graves' hyperthyroidism and ophthalmopathy. Study results and limitations: By a 13 V-J model, ophthalmopathy was set apart from stable hyperthyroidism. Most thyroid clonotypes expanded above 0.001 were also detected in blood.

J was trimmed by 4 bases and V by 0 bases; bases with no gene match: 13. This CDR3 region has 18 residues. Germline CDR1 and CDR2: SGHRS and YFSETQ. Uncontrolled infection, other autoimmune disease, pregnancy or lactation excluded patients. Thyroid ultrasound, orbital computed tomography, clinical symptoms, and serum thyroxine and TRAb underpinned diagnoses. This clonotype was observed a few times. Its antigen is as yet unknown. The investigators amplified TCR beta CDR3 regions from RNA transcripts. The TCR CDR3 first-round RT-PCR relied on the HTBI primer set. TCRdb reprocessed the multiplex PCR reads via MiXCR and lists one record per CDR3 protein. Among over 400,000 distinct CDR3 sequences listed, 20% to 25% were seen once.

The rearrangement links TRBV5-1 to TRBJ1-1, with 9 bases identical to TRBD1. The sequenced sample consisted of blood. The receptor's source is a woman in her 70s with Graves' ophthalmopathy. The CDR3 reads CASSLDGTGRGRGTEAFF. The CDR3 region has the DNA TGCGCCAGCAGCTTGGATGGGACAGGGAGGGGTAGAGGCACTGAAGCTTTCTTT.